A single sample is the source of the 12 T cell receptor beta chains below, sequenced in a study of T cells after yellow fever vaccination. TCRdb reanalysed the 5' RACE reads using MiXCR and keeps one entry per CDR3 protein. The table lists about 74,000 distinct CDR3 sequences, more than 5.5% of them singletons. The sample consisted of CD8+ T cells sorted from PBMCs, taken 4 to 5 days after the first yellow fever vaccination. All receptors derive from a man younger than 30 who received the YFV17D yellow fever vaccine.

CDR3 amino acids: CSAVERGDGSETQYF. CDR3 nucleotide sequence: TGCAGCGCCGTGGAGCGGGGCGACGGATCGGAGACCCAGTACTTC. J is TRBJ2-5 and V is TRBV29-1; 7 bases line up with TRBD2. V lost 7 bases to trimming and J lost 5 bases; unmatched junction nucleotides: 16. The CDR3 length is 15 residues. From germline, CDR1 is SQVTM and CDR2 ANQGSEA.

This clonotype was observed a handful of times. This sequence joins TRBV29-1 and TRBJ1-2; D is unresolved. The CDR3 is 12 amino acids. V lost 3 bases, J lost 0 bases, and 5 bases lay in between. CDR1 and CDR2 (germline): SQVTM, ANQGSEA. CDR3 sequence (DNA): TGCAGCGTTGACAGAGCTAACTATGGCTACACCTTC. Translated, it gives CSVDRANYGYTF.

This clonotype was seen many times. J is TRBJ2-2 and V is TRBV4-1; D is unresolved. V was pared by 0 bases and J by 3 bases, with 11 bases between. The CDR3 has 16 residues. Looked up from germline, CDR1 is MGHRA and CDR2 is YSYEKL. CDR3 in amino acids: CASSQERGSYTGELFF. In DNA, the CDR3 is TGCGCCAGCAGCCAAGAAAGAGGCAGTTACACCGGGGAGCTGTTTTTT.

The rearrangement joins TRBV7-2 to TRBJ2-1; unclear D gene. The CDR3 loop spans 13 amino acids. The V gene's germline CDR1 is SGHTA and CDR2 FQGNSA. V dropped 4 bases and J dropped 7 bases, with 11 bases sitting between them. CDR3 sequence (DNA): TGTGCCAGCAGCTCCCTACAGAGAAATGAGCAGTTCTTC. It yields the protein CASSSLQRNEQFF.

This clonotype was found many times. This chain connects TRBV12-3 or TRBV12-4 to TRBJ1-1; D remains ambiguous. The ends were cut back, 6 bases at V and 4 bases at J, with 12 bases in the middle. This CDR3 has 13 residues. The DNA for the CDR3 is TGTGCCAGCAGGTCGGAGGGAGGCACTGAAGCTTTCTTT. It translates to CASRSEGGTEAFF.

The CDR3, as DNA: TGTGCCAGCAGCTACCGGCAGGGGTATAATTCACCCCTCCACTTT. Its protein is CASSYRQGYNSPLHF. The genes are TRBV7-2 and TRBJ1-6; possibly TRBD1 for D (6 bases). Germline V lookup: CDR1 SGHTA, CDR2 FQGNSA. The V and J ends lost 4 bases and 4 bases respectively, with 11 bases between them. The CDR3 contains 15 residues.

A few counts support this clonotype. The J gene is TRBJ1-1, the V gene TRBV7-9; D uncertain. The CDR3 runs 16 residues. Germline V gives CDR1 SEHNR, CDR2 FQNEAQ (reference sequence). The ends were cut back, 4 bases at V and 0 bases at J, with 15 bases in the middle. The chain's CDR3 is CASSSRPADMNTEAFF. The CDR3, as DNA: TGTGCCAGCAGCTCCCGTCCGGCTGACATGAACACTGAAGCTTTCTTT. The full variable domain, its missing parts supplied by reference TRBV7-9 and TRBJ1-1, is DTGVSQNPRHKITKRGQNVTFRCDPISEHNRLYWYRQTLGQGPEFLTYFQNEAQLEKSRLLSDRFSAERPKGSFSTLEIQRTEQGDSAMYLCASSSRPADMNTEAFFGQGTRLTVV.

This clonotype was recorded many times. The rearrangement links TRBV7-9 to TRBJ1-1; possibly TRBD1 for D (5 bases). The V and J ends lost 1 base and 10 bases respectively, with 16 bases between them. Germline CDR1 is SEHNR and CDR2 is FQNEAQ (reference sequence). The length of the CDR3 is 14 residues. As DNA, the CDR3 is TGTGCCAGCAGCTTAGGTGGCCAGGGTGGATCAGCTTTCTTT. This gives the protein CASSLGGQGGSAFF.

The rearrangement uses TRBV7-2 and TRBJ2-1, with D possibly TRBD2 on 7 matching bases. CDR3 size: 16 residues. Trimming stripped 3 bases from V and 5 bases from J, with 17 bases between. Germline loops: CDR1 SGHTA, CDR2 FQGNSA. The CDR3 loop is CASSLRARGGDNEQFF. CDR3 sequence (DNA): TGTGCCAGCAGCTTGAGGGCAAGGGGGGGGGACAATGAGCAGTTCTTC. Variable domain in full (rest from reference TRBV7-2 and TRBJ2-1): GAGVSQSPSNKVTEKGKDVELRCDPISGHTALYWYRQSLGQGLEFLIYFQGNSAPDKSGLPSDRFSAERTGGSVSTLTIQRTQQEDSAVYLCASSLRARGGDNEQFFGPGTRLTVL.

Written as DNA, the CDR3 is TGTGCCAGCAGTACACCACCGGGACTAGCGGGGCTCACAGATACGCAGTATTTT. Translating it yields CASSTPPGLAGLTDTQYF. This sequence joins TRBV9 and TRBJ2-3; 13 bases match TRBD2. The germline V gene has CDR1 SGDLS and CDR2 YYNGEE. This CDR3 is built from 18 residues. After removal of 5 bases from V and 2 bases from J, the junction contained 11 bases not matched to a gene. The variable domain in full, completed from reference TRBV9 and TRBJ2-3, reads DSGVTQTPKHLITATGQRVTLRCSPRSGDLSVYWYQQSLDQGLQFLIQYYNGEERAKGNILERFSAQQFPDLHSELNLSSLELGDSALYFCASSTPPGLAGLTDTQYFGPGTRLTVL.

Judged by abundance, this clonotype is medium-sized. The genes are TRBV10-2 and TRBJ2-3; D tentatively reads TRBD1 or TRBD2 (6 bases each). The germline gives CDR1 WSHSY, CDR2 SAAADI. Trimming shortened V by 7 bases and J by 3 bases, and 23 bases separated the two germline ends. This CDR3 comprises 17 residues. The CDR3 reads CASTALFGGQRTDTQYF. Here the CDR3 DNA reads TGCGCCAGCACCGCTCTTTTTGGGGGGCAACGGACAGATACGCAGTATTTT.

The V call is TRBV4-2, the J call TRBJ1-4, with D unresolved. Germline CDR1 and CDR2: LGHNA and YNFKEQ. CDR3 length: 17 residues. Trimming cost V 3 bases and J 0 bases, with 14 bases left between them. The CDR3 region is CASSHPGRRPTNEKLFF. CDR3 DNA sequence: TGTGCCAGCAGCCACCCGGGCCGTAGGCCAACTAATGAAAAACTGTTTTTT.